This T cell receptor beta chain was found in a study of cytomegalovirus exposure and HLA in healthy donors. Broader study findings: An ancestry cluster, one associated with Asian ancestry, reportedly showed fewer N-insertions than the approximately 700-donor mean in a later analysis. Exclusion as indistinguishable affected some V segments, including TRBV6-2 and TRBV6-3.

Per the germline V gene, CDR1 is SGHRS and CDR2 is YFSETQ. This CDR3 contains 13 residues. Losses at the gene ends were 4 bases for V and 6 bases for J; bases not matched to a gene: 3. In nominal health when sampled, donors likely had unrecorded immune exposures nonetheless. As concerns this clone: The antigen remains undetermined.

This PCR relied on a set of 60 Vbeta primers and 13 Jbeta primers. Clones were sequenced by immunoSEQ multiplex PCR, and TCRdb holds only the in-frame ones, with some missing. The sample lists around 150,000 clones, 86% seen once, with approximately 2% in the top ten. This chain uses TRBV5-1 with TRBJ2-2; TRBD2 matches at 7 bases. The sample comprised PBMCs. This receptor was identified in a woman aged 18-29 years in good health and CMV-seronegative. CDR3 nucleotide sequence: TGCGCCAGCAGCGGAACTAGCGCCGGGGAGCTGTTTTTT. It translates to CASSGTSAGELFF. The full variable domain, with the rest looked up from reference TRBV5-1 and TRBJ2-2, is KAGVTQTPRYLIKTRGQQVTLSCSPISGHRSVSWYQQTPGQGLQFLFEYFSETQRNKGNFPGRFSGRQFSNSRSEMNVSTLELGDSALYLCASSGTSAGELFFGEGSRLTVL.